The 32 T cell receptor beta chains presented below share a single source sample, sequenced in a study of regulatory T cells in long-lasting Graves disease. Arm-PCR of CDR3 regions and iRepertoire HTBI primers were the basis on which TCR beta libraries were built. TCRdb fed the multiplex PCR reads into MiXCR, producing one record per CDR3 protein. The sample holds 450,000 to 650,000 distinct CDR3 sequences, around 16% seen once. Time point indicated: newly diagnosed GD, antithyroid drugs for less than 3 months. Extracted PBMC RNA gave rise to the TCR library. These records were also assigned to another study, of T cells in Graves' hyperthyroidism and ophthalmopathy.

This sample comprised peripheral blood mononuclear cells (PBMCs), obtained at new diagnosis, from a patient treated with antithyroid drugs. These receptors all come from a woman aged 40-60 years with Graves disease.

This clonotype was seen repeatedly, ten times or more. This sequence joins TRBV5-1 and TRBJ2-7; 8 bases are a match to TRBD1. The J segment lost 5 bases and the V segment lost 3 bases, leaving 10 bases of the junction unmatched. This CDR3 region has 15 residues. Per germline, CDR1 SGHRS and CDR2 YFSETQ. CDR3 in DNA: TGCGCCAGCAGCTACAGGCCCGGACAGGGCAACGAGCAGTACTTC. This translates into CASSYRPGQGNEQYF. The full variable domain, with the rest looked up from reference TRBV5-1 and TRBJ2-7, is KAGVTQTPRYLIKTRGQQVTLSCSPISGHRSVSWYQQTPGQGLQFLFEYFSETQRNKGNFPGRFSGRQFSNSRSEMNVSTLELGDSALYLCASSYRPGQGNEQYFGPGTRLTVT.

This clonotype was observed at least ten times. The rearrangement links TRBV28 to TRBJ1-5; D gene unclear. The ends were cut back, 4 bases at V and 2 bases at J, with 9 bases in the middle. Germline assignment: CDR1 MDHEN and CDR2 SYDVKM. This CDR3 contains 14 residues. The chain's CDR3 is CASSYIGGNQPQHF. The CDR3 region has the DNA TGTGCCAGCAGTTATATTGGTGGCAATCAGCCCCAGCATTTT.

The sample holds many counts of this clonotype. The J gene is TRBJ2-7, the V gene TRBV28; D not resolved. V was shortened by 5 bases and J by 1 base, with 9 bases between the two germline ends. The CDR3 has 13 residues. Germline CDR1 and CDR2: MDHEN and SYDVKM. Written as DNA, the CDR3 is TGTGCCAGCAGTCCCCCTCCATCCTACGAGCAGTACTTC. Translation: CASSPPPSYEQYF.

The table lists this clonotype with a few counts. The V gene is TRBV27, the J gene TRBJ2-7, with 8 bases that match TRBD1. The CDR3 is 14 amino acids. CDR1 and CDR2 (germline): MNHEY, SMNVEV (reference sequence). Trimming cost V 4 bases and J 0 bases; bases outside gene matches: 2. CDR3 coding DNA: TGTGCCAGCAGTTCGACAGGGGCCTCCTACGAGCAGTACTTC. Protein: CASSSTGASYEQYF.

At least ten counts were recorded for this clonotype. The chain recombines TRBV27 with TRBJ1-2; maybe TRBD1 (6 bases). Between the trimmed V and J ends, which lost 5 bases and 8 bases, there was a span of 24 bases. CDR1 MNHEY and CDR2 SMNVEV come from the germline V gene (reference sequence). The CDR3 is 16 residues long. CDR3 loop: CASSTLGGRGLGGYTF. CDR3 in DNA: TGTGCCAGCAGTACGCTAGGAGGCAGGGGCCTGGGGGGCTACACCTTC.

This clonotype was detected many times. The genes are TRBV2 and TRBJ1-4; D gene unclear. The CDR3 extends over 14 amino acids. V lost 6 bases and J lost 4, with 12 bases in between. The germline V gene encodes CDR1 SNHLY and CDR2 FYNNEI. CDR3 sequence reads: CASRAGRFNEKLFF. The CDR3 DNA follows: TGTGCCAGCAGGGCCGGACGGTTTAATGAAAAACTGTTTTTT.

This clonotype was observed a handful of times. This rearrangement joins TRBV10-3 to TRBJ2-1, with 9 bases identical to TRBD2. The CDR3 has 16 residues. The germline CDR1 and CDR2 sequences are ENHRY and SYGVKD. Unmatched junction bases numbered 7, after V lost 0 bases and J lost 7 bases. The CDR3 loop reads CAISESTGLARNEQFF. In nucleotides, the CDR3 is TGTGCCATCAGTGAGTCGACTGGACTAGCGCGTAATGAGCAGTTCTTC.

V usage is TRBV7-9 and J usage is TRBJ2-7; TRBD1 matches 9 bases. Germline V gene data show CDR1 as SEHNR and CDR2 as FQNEAQ (reference sequence). Unmatched junction bases numbered 12, after V lost 3 bases and J lost 3 bases. This CDR3 contains 17 residues. CDR3 loop: CASSFSFQTGGNYEQYF. The CDR3, as DNA: TGTGCCAGCAGCTTCAGTTTTCAGACAGGGGGAAACTACGAGCAGTACTTC.

This clonotype was observed at least ten times. The CDR3 is CASSLDRDQPQHF. CDR3 nucleotide sequence: TGTGCCAGCAGTTTAGACAGGGACCAGCCCCAGCATTTT. The genes are TRBV12-3 or TRBV12-4 and TRBJ1-5, with D possibly matching TRBD1 (6 bases). Trimming left V 1 base short and J 7 bases short, with 8 bases between. CDR3 length: 13 residues.

This clonotype came up a few times. The rearrangement uses TRBV28 and TRBJ2-3; TRBD1 agrees at 11 bases. With V trimmed by 4 bases and J by 3 bases, 6 bases remained unmatched. The CDR3 loop spans 16 amino acids. Germline CDR1 reads MDHEN; CDR2 reads SYDVKM. This CDR3 reads CASSSGQGAYTDTQYF. In DNA, the CDR3 is TGTGCCAGCAGTTCCGGACAGGGGGCCTATACAGATACGCAGTATTTT.

This clonotype came up a few times. The chain's CDR3 is CSARDPRDWYNSPLHF. Written as DNA, the CDR3 is TGCAGTGCTAGAGATCCCCGCGACTGGTATAATTCACCCCTCCACTTT. The gene calls are TRBV20-1 and TRBJ1-6; unclear D gene. The CDR3 covers 16 residues. Trimming left V 0 bases short and J 4 bases short, with 13 bases between. Germline values: CDR1 DFQATT, CDR2 SNEGSKA (reference sequence).

This chain uses TRBV20-1 with TRBJ2-1, with 11 bases that match TRBD1. The junction had 3 bases not matched to a gene; V was cut back by 1 base and J by 7 bases. In germline, CDR1 is DFQATT, CDR2 SNEGSKA (reference sequence). This CDR3 is built from 14 residues. The CDR3 DNA sequence: TGCAGTGCTAGAGCCGGGGACAGGGGGAATGAGCAGTTCTTC. Protein sequence: CSARAGDRGNEQFF.

The J gene is TRBJ2-5, the V gene TRBV4-1; maybe TRBD1 (5 bases). The CDR3 has 15 amino acids. Trimming removed 1 base at V and 1 base at J, with 10 bases between. CDR1 and CDR2 (germline): MGHRA, YSYEKL. The CDR3 DNA follows: TGCGCCAGCAGCCAAGCCGACAGATCCCAAGAGACCCAGTACTTC. It yields the protein CASSQADRSQETQYF.

This clonotype came up a few times. V gene TRBV10-3 combines with J gene TRBJ2-4, with D maybe TRBD2 (5 bases). The CDR3 runs to 12 residues. Looked up from germline, CDR1 is ENHRY and CDR2 is SYGVKD. V was trimmed by 0 bases and J by 8 bases, leaving 5 bases between them. The DNA for the CDR3 is TGTGCCATCAGTGAGTCGGGAGACATTCAGTACTTC. Protein sequence: CAISESGDIQYF.

The chain joins TRBV18 to TRBJ2-7; D call uncertain. The germline V and J ends were trimmed by 3 bases and 3 bases, with 6 bases remaining between them. The CDR3 runs 12 residues. CDR1 is KGHSH and CDR2 is LQKENI in the germline V gene. DNA of the CDR3: TGTGCCAGCTCACCCGAAATCTACGAGCAGTACTTC. Protein: CASSPEIYEQYF.

This clonotype was seen repeatedly, ten times or more. The rearrangement uses TRBV12-3 or TRBV12-4 and TRBJ1-2; D uncertain. V was clipped by 5 bases and J by 4 bases, with 11 bases between them. This CDR3 comprises 13 residues. In nucleotides, the CDR3 is TGTGCCAGCAGTGCCCGGGGTTTCTATGGCTACACCTTC. Protein sequence: CASSARGFYGYTF.

As for this clonotype: A much larger clone lies a single base off, so this may be a read error. This is likely a read error, given that the CDR3 carries no conserved phenylalanine or tryptophan at its end. This rearrangement joins TRBV11-1 to TRBJ2-3; tentatively, D is TRBD2 (6 bases). Deletions cut 5 bases from V and 3 bases from J, with 12 bases between. The length of the CDR3 is 14 residues. Germline loops: CDR1 SGHAT, CDR2 FQDESV (reference sequence). CDR3 nucleotides: TGTGCCAGCAGCCCCGGGACTGATACAGATACGCAGTATTCT. Protein product: CASSPGTDTDTQYS.

This clonotype was found many times. CDR3 region: CASSEYNTEAFF. The CDR3 bases are TGTGCCAGCAGTGAATATAACACTGAAGCTTTCTTT. The rearrangement joins TRBV2 to TRBJ1-1; D is undetermined. The germline CDR1 and CDR2 sequences are SNHLY and FYNNEI. The CDR3 loop spans 12 amino acids. V was pared by 2 bases and J by 2 bases, with 3 bases between.

This clonotype was observed many times. V and J are TRBV12-3 or TRBV12-4 and TRBJ2-7, with 11 bases lining up with TRBD1. V trimming: 4 bases; J trimming: 6 bases; junction bases outside the gene matches: 8. There are 15 residues in the CDR3. The CDR3 protein is CASSSRRDRGSEQYF. CDR3 bases: TGTGCCAGCAGTTCCCGCCGGGACAGGGGGTCCGAGCAGTACTTC.

This clonotype was seen many times. The chain recombines TRBV20-1 with TRBJ1-1, with D possibly matching TRBD1 (5 bases). The germline gives CDR1 DFQATT, CDR2 SNEGSKA (reference sequence). V gave up 6 bases and J gave up 1 base, with 15 bases separating them. This CDR3 contains 14 residues. The CDR3: CSAIGSGANTEAFF. CDR3 coding DNA: TGCAGTGCCATAGGTTCCGGGGCGAACACTGAAGCTTTCTTT.

The chain couples TRBV20-1 to TRBJ1-5; 7 positions match TRBD1. Germline lookup yields CDR1 DFQATT and CDR2 SNEGSKA (reference sequence). The J segment lost 7 bases and the V segment lost 0 bases, leaving 9 bases of the junction unmatched. The CDR3 is 15 residues long. The CDR3 here is CSARDPRGESQPQHF. The CDR3 coding sequence is TGCAGTGCTAGAGATCCCAGGGGGGAATCACAGCCCCAGCATTTT.

The genes are TRBV12-3 or TRBV12-4 and TRBJ2-2; D remains unclear. The CDR3 runs to 15 residues. Trimming removed 3 bases at V and 2 bases at J, with 10 bases between. In DNA, the CDR3 is TGTGCCAGCAGTTTGCCCAGAATCAACACCGGGGAGCTGTTTTTT. Translated: CASSLPRINTGELFF.

This clonotype was observed many times. The V call is TRBV2, the J call TRBJ1-4; unclear D gene. Germline loops: CDR1 SNHLY, CDR2 FYNNEI. With 7 bases removed from V and 5 bases from J, the gap between germline ends came to 11 bases. The CDR3 has 13 residues. The chain's CDR3 is CASNPEINEKLFF. The CDR3 coding sequence is TGTGCCAGCAATCCGGAAATCAATGAAAAACTGTTTTTT.

J is TRBJ1-5 and V is TRBV5-5; perhaps TRBD1 as D (6 bases). The CDR3 has 16 amino acids. The V gene lost 5 bases and the J gene lost 3 bases, with 18 bases spanning the gap. Germline V gene sequence: CDR1 SGHKS, CDR2 YYEKEE (reference sequence). The CDR3 loop reads CASSHNAGVFNQPQHF. In DNA form, the CDR3 reads TGTGCCAGCAGTCACAACGCAGGGGTCTTCAATCAGCCCCAGCATTTT. Full variable domain (outside the CDR3, taken from reference TRBV5-5 and TRBJ1-5): DAGVTQSPTHLIKTRGQQVTLRCSPISGHKSVSWYQQVLGQGPQFIFQYYEKEERGRGNFPDRFSARQFPNYSSELNVNALLLGDSALYLCASSHNAGVFNQPQHFGDGTRLSIL.

This clonotype was seen only a few times. The chain recombines TRBV6-5 with TRBJ2-5, with D maybe TRBD2 (6 bases). Germline V gene sequence: CDR1 MNHEY, CDR2 SVGAGI. This CDR3 has 14 amino acids. Trimming took off 2 bases at V and 5 bases at J, with 12 bases between the two ends. The CDR3 DNA follows: TGTGCCAGCAGTTACATGCGGGGCAGGGAGACCCAGTACTTC. The encoded protein is CASSYMRGRETQYF.

Only a few counts were recorded for this clonotype. This chain connects TRBV7-6 to TRBJ2-5; TRBD1 is a possible D gene (6 bases). The germline CDR1 and CDR2 sequences are SGHVS and FNYEAQ. The ends were cut back, 4 bases at V and 2 bases at J, with 29 bases in the middle. This CDR3 is 20 amino acids long. The chain's CDR3 is CASSSPLRRGGPVWQETQYF. The DNA of the CDR3 is TGTGCCAGCAGCTCCCCTCTCAGAAGAGGGGGTCCGGTGTGGCAAGAGACCCAGTACTTC.

In the case of this clonotype: A much larger clonotype is one base distant, so this may be a read error. V and J are TRBV7-2 and TRBJ2-3; no clear D gene. This CDR3 is 11 amino acids long. The V gene's germline CDR1 is SGHTA and CDR2 FQGNSA. The CDR3 sequence is CASSQGRLLYF. CDR3 DNA sequence: TGTGCCAGCAGCCAAGGACGCCTCCTGTACTTC.

Only a few counts were recorded for this clonotype. V gene TRBV6-1 combines with J gene TRBJ2-7, with a tentative D call TRBD1 (5 bases). Germline CDR1 is MNHNS and CDR2 is SASEGT. The CDR3 totals 12 residues. Trimming left V 8 bases short and J 0 bases short, with 8 bases between. CDR3 DNA: TGTGCCAGCGCCAGGGACTCCTACGAGCAGTACTTC. Encoded protein: CASARDSYEQYF.

The chain links TRBV12-5 to TRBJ2-1; no clear D gene. The CDR3 is made up of 15 amino acids. The germline V gene encodes CDR1 LGHNT and CDR2 FRNRAP. Trimming pared 1 base from V and 2 bases from J, leaving 9 bases between. The CDR3 is CASGLGTTTYNEQFF. In nucleotides, the CDR3 is TGTGCTAGTGGTTTGGGGACCACTACCTACAATGAGCAGTTCTTC.

This clonotype was recorded at least ten times. The V gene is TRBV11-2, the J gene TRBJ2-1; 7 bases map to TRBD1. Germline V gene data show CDR1 as SGHAT and CDR2 as FQNNGV. The CDR3 is 13 residues long. The V segment lost 4 bases and the J segment 10 bases; nucleotides outside the gene matches: 7. As DNA, the CDR3 is TGTGCCAGCAGCTGGGACAGTCATTGGGAGCAGTTCTTC. It is translated as CASSWDSHWEQFF.

This clonotype was detected only a few times. This chain joins TRBV4-1 and TRBJ1-2; 8 nucleotides line up with TRBD1. The germline V gene has CDR1 MGHRA and CDR2 YSYEKL. The CDR3 runs 14 residues. V gave up 5 bases and J gave up 4 bases; unmatched junction bases: 6. CDR3 in amino acids: CASSETGAGYGYTF. CDR3 in DNA: TGCGCCAGCAGCGAGACAGGGGCTGGCTATGGCTACACCTTC.

This clonotype was counted ten times or more. The chain carries TRBV11-1 and TRBJ2-1; 10 nucleotides align to TRBD2. Germline CDR1 SGHAT, CDR2 FQDESV (reference sequence). This CDR3 has 18 residues. The V gene end was trimmed by 5 bases and the J gene end by 4 bases; junction bases not matched to a gene: 14. CDR3 sequence (DNA): TGTGCCAGCAGCAACCCTTTTCCCGGGACTAGCGAGTACAATGAGCAGTTCTTC. Translated: CASSNPFPGTSEYNEQFF.